This record looks at one T cell receptor (beta chain) sequence and its context. This entry belongs to a study of cytomegalovirus exposure and HLA in healthy donors. The PCR was carried out with 60 Vbeta primers and 13 Jbeta primers. In the original analysis: A later analysis tallied about 80 million unique TCR beta chains, around 12 million of them shared. Repertoires were generated with immunoSEQ multiplex PCR, while TCRdb's copy carries only in-frame clones and drops some. From that table come the V and J calls and clone size; the DNA was used to work out D and trimming. The listing contains about 140,000 clones. V gave up 8 bases and J gave up 1 base, with 17 bases separating them. Looked up from germline, CDR1 is MDHEN and CDR2 is SYDVKM. This CDR3 spans 15 amino acids.

The chain recombines TRBV28 with TRBJ1-1; TRBD1 is a possible D gene (6 bases). The sequenced material came from PBMCs. The TCR sequence derives from a male donor in good health and CMV-seronegative. The CDR3 is CASPGGGGSNTEAFF. CDR3 nucleotides: TGTGCCAGCCCCGGAGGGGGGGGCTCGAACACTGAAGCTTTCTTT.